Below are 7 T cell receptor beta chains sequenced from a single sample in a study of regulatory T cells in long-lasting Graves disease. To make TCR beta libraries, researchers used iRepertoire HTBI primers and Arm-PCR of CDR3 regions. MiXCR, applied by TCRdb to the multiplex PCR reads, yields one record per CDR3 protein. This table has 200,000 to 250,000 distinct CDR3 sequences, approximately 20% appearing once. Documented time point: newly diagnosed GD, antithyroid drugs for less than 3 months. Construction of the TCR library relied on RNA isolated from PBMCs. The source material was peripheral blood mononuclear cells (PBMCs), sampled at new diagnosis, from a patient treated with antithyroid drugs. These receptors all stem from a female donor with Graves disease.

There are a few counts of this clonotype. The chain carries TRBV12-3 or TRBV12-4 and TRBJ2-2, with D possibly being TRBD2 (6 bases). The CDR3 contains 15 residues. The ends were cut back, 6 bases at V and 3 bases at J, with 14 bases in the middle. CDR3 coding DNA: TGTGCCAGCAGACGCCGACTAGGGGACACCGGGGAGCTGTTTTTT. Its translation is CASRRRLGDTGELFF.

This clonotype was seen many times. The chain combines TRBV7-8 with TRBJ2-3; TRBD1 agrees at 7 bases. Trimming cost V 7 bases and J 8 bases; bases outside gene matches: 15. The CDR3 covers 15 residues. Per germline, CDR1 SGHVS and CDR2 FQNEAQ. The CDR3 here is CASIAPGTVPGTQYF. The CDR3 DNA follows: TGTGCCAGCATCGCACCCGGGACAGTGCCGGGTACGCAGTATTTT.

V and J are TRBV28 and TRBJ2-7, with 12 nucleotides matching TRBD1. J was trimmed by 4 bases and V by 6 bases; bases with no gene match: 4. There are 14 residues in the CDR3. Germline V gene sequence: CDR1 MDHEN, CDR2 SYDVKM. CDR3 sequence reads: CASRGTGGNYEQYF. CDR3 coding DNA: TGTGCCAGCAGGGGGACAGGGGGCAATTACGAGCAGTACTTC.

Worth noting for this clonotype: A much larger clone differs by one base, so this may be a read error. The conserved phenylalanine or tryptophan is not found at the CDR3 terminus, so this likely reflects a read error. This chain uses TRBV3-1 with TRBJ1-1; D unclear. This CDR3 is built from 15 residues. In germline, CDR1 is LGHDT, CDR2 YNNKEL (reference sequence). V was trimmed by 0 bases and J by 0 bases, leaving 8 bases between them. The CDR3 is CASSQDQVLNTEAFL. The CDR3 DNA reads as TGTGCCAGCAGCCAAGATCAGGTCTTGAACACTGAAGCTTTCCTT.

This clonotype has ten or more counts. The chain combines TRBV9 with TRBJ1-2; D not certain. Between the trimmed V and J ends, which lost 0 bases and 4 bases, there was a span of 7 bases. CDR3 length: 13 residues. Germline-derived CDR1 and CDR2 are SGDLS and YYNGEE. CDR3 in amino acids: CASSVGSGYGYTF. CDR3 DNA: TGTGCCAGCAGCGTAGGGTCTGGCTATGGCTACACCTTC.

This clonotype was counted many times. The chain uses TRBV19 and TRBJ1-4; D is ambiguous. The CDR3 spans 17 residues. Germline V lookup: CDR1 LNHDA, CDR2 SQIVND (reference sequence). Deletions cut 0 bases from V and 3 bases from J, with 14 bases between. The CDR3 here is CASSIDRQSRANEKLFF. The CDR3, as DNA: TGTGCCAGTAGTATAGACCGACAATCTAGAGCTAATGAAAAACTGTTTTTT. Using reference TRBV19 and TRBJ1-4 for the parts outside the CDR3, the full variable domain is DGGITQSPKYLFRKEGQNVTLSCEQNLNHDAMYWYRQDPGQGLRLIYYSQIVNDFQKGDIAEGYSVSREKKESFPLTVTSAQKNPTAFYLCASSIDRQSRANEKLFFGSGTQLSVL.

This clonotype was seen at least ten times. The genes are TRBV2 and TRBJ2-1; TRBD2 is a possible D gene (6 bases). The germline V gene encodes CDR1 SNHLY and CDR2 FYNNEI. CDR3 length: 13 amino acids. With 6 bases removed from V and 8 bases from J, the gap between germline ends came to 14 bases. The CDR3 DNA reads TGTGCCAGCAGCCCCCTAGCGCCCCATGAGCAGTTCTTC. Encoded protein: CASSPLAPHEQFF.